The present TCR beta chain was sequenced within a study of response to subunit inactivated influenza vaccine. Study-wide points: Every seasonal influenza vaccination brings in few new T cells, the authors suggested.

A remark on this clonotype: Its target is not known.

Each CDR3 protein gets one entry after TCRdb re-called the RT-PCR reads with MiXCR. The sample yields about 570,000 distinct CDR3 sequences, about 10% seen once. The specimen comprised PBMCs from blood, sampled on the day of vaccination. This clonotype was obtained from a man aged 50 to 60 who received an inactivated influenza vaccine.

The CDR3 reads CASRRGAIGYTF. CDR3 coding DNA: TGTGCCAGCCGTCGGGGGGCTATAGGCTACACCTTC. The genes are TRBV28 and TRBJ1-2, with D possibly being TRBD1 (6 bases). The germline V gene has CDR1 MDHEN and CDR2 SYDVKM. Trimming removed 8 bases from V and 8 bases from J, with 15 bases in between. This CDR3 comprises 12 residues.